This entry features one T cell receptor (beta chain) sequence. What it binds is unknown. The sample is drawn from a study of regulatory T cells in long-lasting Graves disease. Study conclusions and caveats: Persistent disease was characterized by preferential usage of TRBV28, TRBJ1-2 and TRBJ2-5.

CDR1 is SEHNR, CDR2 FQNEAQ, per germline (reference sequence). The CDR3 totals 13 residues. With V trimmed by 8 bases and J by 2 bases, 4 bases remained unmatched. Relying on iRepertoire HTBI primers and Arm-PCR of CDR3 regions, the team built TCR beta libraries. TCRdb reprocessed the multiplex PCR reads with MiXCR, giving one entry per CDR3 protein. The sample has roughly 350,000 distinct CDR3 sequences, around 15% seen once. Time point in this sample: newly diagnosed GD, antithyroid drugs for less than 3 months. Following extraction of RNA from PBMCs, that RNA was used to make the TCR library. The data were also submitted as part of a second study, on T cells in Graves' hyperthyroidism and ophthalmopathy. As that report states: An absence of ophthalmopathy progression within 18 months meant stable Graves' hyperthyroidism. Based on clinical symptoms, serum thyroxine and TRAb, thyroid ultrasound and orbital computed tomography, diagnoses were reached. Researchers found most expanded thyroid clonotypes above 0.001 in blood as well.

The sequencing here drew on peripheral blood mononuclear cells (PBMCs), taken at new diagnosis, from a patient treated with antithyroid drugs. This chain links TRBV7-9 with TRBJ2-7; 9 nucleotides match TRBD1. This TCR derives from a woman between 18 and 29 years old with Graves disease. The DNA for the CDR3 is TGTGCCAGCGGCGGACAGGGGACCTACGAGCAGTACTTC. This codes for CASGGQGTYEQYF.